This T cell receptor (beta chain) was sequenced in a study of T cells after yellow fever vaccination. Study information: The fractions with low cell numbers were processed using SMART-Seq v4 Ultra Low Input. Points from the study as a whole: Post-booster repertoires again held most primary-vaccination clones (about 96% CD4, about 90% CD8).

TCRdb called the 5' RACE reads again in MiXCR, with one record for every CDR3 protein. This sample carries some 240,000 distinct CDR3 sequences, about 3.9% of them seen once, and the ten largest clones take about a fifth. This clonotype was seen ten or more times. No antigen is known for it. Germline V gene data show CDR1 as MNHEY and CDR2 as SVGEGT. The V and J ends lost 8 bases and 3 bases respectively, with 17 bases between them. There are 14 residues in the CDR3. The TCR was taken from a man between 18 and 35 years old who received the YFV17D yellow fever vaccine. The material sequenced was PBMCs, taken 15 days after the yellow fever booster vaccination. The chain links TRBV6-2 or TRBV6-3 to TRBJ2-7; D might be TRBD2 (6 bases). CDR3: CASGVRDSHYEQYF. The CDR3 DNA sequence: TGTGCCAGCGGGGTGCGGGACTCCCACTACGAGCAGTACTTC.